This is a list of T cell receptor beta chains from one sample in a study of CD8 T cells in ankylosing spondylitis. TCRdb independently ran MiXCR on the 5' RACE reads; one entry per CDR3 protein. The data contain 750,000 to 850,000 distinct CDR3 sequences, 10% to 15% of them singletons. Material: blood, either unsorted or a sorted T cell fraction (not recorded which). The receptors were gathered from a male donor with ankylosing spondylitis. The CDR3 runs from the conserved cysteine through the conserved F or W. Fields, in order: D gene, V gene, clone size, J gene, CDR3 protein, CDR3 DNA. A D gene is named only where the DNA matches it firmly. Some rows have no size entry. The others give once, few or many, or a class for an expanded clone.

d_call: -; v_call: TRBV20-1; clone_size: many; j_call: TRBJ1-2; cdr3_aa: CSHGLGGGYTF; cdr3_nt: TGCAGCCACGGTTTAGGAGGGGGCTACACCTTC
d_call: -; v_call: TRBV28; clone_size: few; j_call: TRBJ2-3; cdr3_aa: CASSFGREGTDTQYF; cdr3_nt: TGTGCCAGCAGTTTCGGGCGGGAAGGCACAGATACGCAGTATTTT
d_call: -; v_call: TRBV7-9; clone_size: -; j_call: TRBJ1-1; cdr3_aa: CASSLWRDGAFF; cdr3_nt: TGTGCCAGCAGCCTGTGGAGGGACGGAGCTTTCTTT
d_call: -; v_call: TRBV12-1; clone_size: few; j_call: TRBJ2-2; cdr3_aa: CASSSISLLTNTGELFF; cdr3_nt: TGTGCCAGCAGCTCCATCTCCTTACTCACCAACACCGGGGAGCTGTTTTTT
d_call: -; v_call: TRBV7-2; clone_size: few; j_call: TRBJ2-7; cdr3_aa: CASSRSSWGNYEQYF; cdr3_nt: TGTGCCAGCAGCCGCAGCTCGTGGGGGAACTACGAGCAGTACTTC
d_call: -; v_call: TRBV7-2; clone_size: -; j_call: TRBJ2-5; cdr3_aa: CASRSEAVETQYF; cdr3_nt: TGTGCCAGCAGGTCCGAGGCGGTCGAGACCCAGTACTTC
d_call: -; v_call: TRBV9; clone_size: -; j_call: TRBJ2-7; cdr3_aa: CASSAGARYEQYF; cdr3_nt: TGTGCCAGCAGTGCCGGGGCACGGTACGAGCAGTACTTC
d_call: TRBD1; v_call: TRBV7-2; clone_size: -; j_call: TRBJ2-5; cdr3_aa: CASSLAGTGGDAQYF; cdr3_nt: TGTGCCAGCAGCTTAGCCGGGACAGGGGGCGATGCCCAGTACTTC
d_call: -; v_call: TRBV7-8; clone_size: -; j_call: TRBJ2-2; cdr3_aa: CASSEQPRTSSDTGELFF; cdr3_nt: TGTGCCAGCAGCGAACAGCCCCGAACCTCCTCGGACACCGGGGAGCTGTTTTTT
d_call: -; v_call: TRBV7-2; clone_size: -; j_call: TRBJ1-2; cdr3_aa: CASSLGGLTGGYTF; cdr3_nt: TGTGCCAGCAGCTTAGGGGGTTTGACGGGTGGCTACACCTTC
d_call: -; v_call: TRBV25-1; clone_size: -; j_call: TRBJ2-7; cdr3_aa: CASSDPGTLSYEQYF; cdr3_nt: TGTGCCAGCAGTGATCCGGGGACACTATCGTACGAGCAGTACTTC
d_call: TRBD2; v_call: TRBV5-6; clone_size: few; j_call: TRBJ2-3; cdr3_aa: CASSSMKSGGNTDTQYF; cdr3_nt: TGTGCCAGCAGCTCAATGAAGAGCGGGGGGAACACAGATACGCAGTATTTT
d_call: TRBD2; v_call: TRBV5-1; clone_size: many; j_call: TRBJ2-3; cdr3_aa: CASSLGGLETDTQYF; cdr3_nt: TGCGCCAGCAGCTTGGGAGGACTAGAAACCGATACGCAGTATTTT
d_call: -; v_call: TRBV6-2/TRBV6-3; clone_size: few; j_call: TRBJ1-2; cdr3_aa: CASRQGNGYTF; cdr3_nt: TGTGCCAGCAGACAGGGCAATGGCTACACCTTC
d_call: TRBD2; v_call: TRBV12-3/TRBV12-4; clone_size: few; j_call: TRBJ2-1; cdr3_aa: CASSLGWGLAGGVNEQFF; cdr3_nt: TGTGCCAGCAGCTTGGGGTGGGGTCTAGCGGGAGGAGTCAATGAGCAGTTCTTC
d_call: -; v_call: TRBV29-1; clone_size: -; j_call: TRBJ2-7; cdr3_aa: CSGQGRAGDSYEQYF; cdr3_nt: TGCAGCGGGCAAGGTAGGGCAGGGGACTCCTACGAGCAGTACTTC
d_call: TRBD2; v_call: TRBV11-2; clone_size: -; j_call: TRBJ2-3; cdr3_aa: CASSQREDTDTQYF; cdr3_nt: TGTGCCAGCAGCCAGCGGGAGGACACAGATACGCAGTATTTT
d_call: -; v_call: TRBV20-1; clone_size: many; j_call: TRBJ1-1; cdr3_aa: CSARILNTEAFF; cdr3_nt: TGCAGTGCTAGGATCCTAAACACTGAAGCTTTCTTT
d_call: -; v_call: TRBV20-1; clone_size: -; j_call: TRBJ2-1; cdr3_aa: CSVPILAAKAYNEQFF; cdr3_nt: TGCAGTGTCCCGATACTAGCCGCAAAGGCCTACAATGAGCAGTTCTTC
d_call: -; v_call: TRBV4-3; clone_size: many; j_call: TRBJ1-2; cdr3_aa: CASSQDRWGGGYTF; cdr3_nt: TGCGCCAGCAGCCAAGATAGGTGGGGAGGGGGCTACACCTTC
d_call: -; v_call: TRBV10-3; clone_size: few; j_call: TRBJ2-3; cdr3_aa: CAIGVTDTQYF; cdr3_nt: TGTGCCATCGGTGTTACAGATACGCAGTATTTT
d_call: TRBD1; v_call: TRBV20-1; clone_size: few; j_call: TRBJ2-5; cdr3_aa: CSARSGGIQTQYF; cdr3_nt: TGCAGTGCTAGATCAGGGGGCATACAGACCCAGTACTTC
d_call: TRBD2; v_call: TRBV12-3/TRBV12-4; clone_size: few; j_call: TRBJ2-7; cdr3_aa: CASSFLRSGGADDEQYF; cdr3_nt: TGTGCCAGCAGTTTTCTAAGGAGCGGGGGGGCCGACGACGAGCAGTACTTC
d_call: -; v_call: TRBV7-2; clone_size: -; j_call: TRBJ2-5; cdr3_aa: CASSPGLRVPQETQYF; cdr3_nt: TGTGCCAGCAGCCCGGGGCTTCGGGTGCCCCAAGAGACCCAGTACTTC
d_call: -; v_call: TRBV20-1; clone_size: few; j_call: TRBJ2-5; cdr3_aa: CSAKDYNTQETQYF; cdr3_nt: TGCAGTGCCAAGGACTACAATACTCAAGAGACCCAGTACTTC
d_call: TRBD2; v_call: TRBV7-2; clone_size: few; j_call: TRBJ2-3; cdr3_aa: CASSLRVAGATDTQYF; cdr3_nt: TGTGCCAGCAGCCTCCGTGTAGCGGGGGCCACAGATACGCAGTATTTT
d_call: -; v_call: TRBV4-1; clone_size: -; j_call: TRBJ2-7; cdr3_aa: CASSPRGQGAYEQYF; cdr3_nt: TGCGCCAGCAGCCCCCGAGGGCAGGGCGCCTACGAGCAGTACTTC
d_call: TRBD1; v_call: TRBV6-5; clone_size: -; j_call: TRBJ2-2; cdr3_aa: CASSYGTVNPGELFF; cdr3_nt: TGTGCCAGCAGTTATGGGACAGTAAACCCCGGGGAGCTGTTTTTT
d_call: -; v_call: TRBV2; clone_size: -; j_call: TRBJ2-3; cdr3_aa: CASGLGAGSSTDTQYF; cdr3_nt: TGTGCCAGCGGGCTCGGCGCGGGGAGCAGCACAGATACGCAGTATTTT
d_call: -; v_call: TRBV7-2; clone_size: many; j_call: TRBJ1-2; cdr3_aa: CASSLVIFGQGYTF; cdr3_nt: TGTGCCAGCAGCTTAGTGATTTTCGGTCAAGGCTACACCTTC
d_call: TRBD1; v_call: TRBV20-1; clone_size: few; j_call: TRBJ1-2; cdr3_aa: CSASRTGDYGYTF; cdr3_nt: TGCAGTGCTAGCAGGACAGGGGACTATGGCTACACCTTC
d_call: TRBD1; v_call: TRBV24-1; clone_size: many; j_call: TRBJ2-3; cdr3_aa: CATSSGTGGFTDTQYF; cdr3_nt: TGTGCCACCAGTTCCGGGACAGGGGGTTTCACAGATACGCAGTATTTT
d_call: -; v_call: TRBV7-2; clone_size: -; j_call: TRBJ2-3; cdr3_aa: CASSLVASGTDTQYF; cdr3_nt: TGTGCCAGCAGCTTAGTCGCTAGCGGCACAGATACGCAGTATTTT
d_call: TRBD1; v_call: TRBV7-2; clone_size: few; j_call: TRBJ2-7; cdr3_aa: CASSLAQGEGEQYF; cdr3_nt: TGTGCCAGCAGCTTAGCACAGGGGGAAGGCGAGCAGTACTTC
d_call: -; v_call: TRBV18; clone_size: few; j_call: TRBJ1-2; cdr3_aa: CASSPEQGIGGYTF; cdr3_nt: TGTGCCAGCTCACCCGAACAGGGAATCGGTGGCTACACCTTC
d_call: -; v_call: TRBV7-2; clone_size: -; j_call: TRBJ2-1; cdr3_aa: CASSLEDREQFF; cdr3_nt: TGTGCCAGCAGCTTAGAAGACAGGGAGCAGTTCTTC
d_call: TRBD1; v_call: TRBV29-1; clone_size: many; j_call: TRBJ2-3; cdr3_aa: CSADGYWTGRTDTQYF; cdr3_nt: TGCAGCGCCGACGGTTATTGGACAGGGCGGACGGATACGCAGTATTTT
d_call: -; v_call: TRBV4-1; clone_size: few; j_call: TRBJ1-2; cdr3_aa: CASSHRGKSYGYTF; cdr3_nt: TGCGCCAGCAGCCATAGAGGGAAGTCCTATGGCTACACCTTC
d_call: -; v_call: TRBV20-1; clone_size: many; j_call: TRBJ2-7; cdr3_aa: CSARIAGDISDEQYF; cdr3_nt: TGCAGTGCTAGAATCGCAGGGGACATAAGCGACGAGCAGTACTTC
d_call: -; v_call: TRBV7-2; clone_size: few; j_call: TRBJ2-7; cdr3_aa: CASSRSGTSYEQYF; cdr3_nt: TGTGCCAGCAGCCGGTCCGGGACCTCCTACGAGCAGTACTTC
d_call: -; v_call: TRBV29-1; clone_size: many; j_call: TRBJ1-1; cdr3_aa: CSVEDTGGGRDTEAFF; cdr3_nt: TGCAGCGTTGAAGATACGGGGGGCGGAAGGGACACTGAAGCTTTCTTT
d_call: -; v_call: TRBV2; clone_size: few; j_call: TRBJ1-2; cdr3_aa: CASSEEVTGFGYTF; cdr3_nt: TGTGCCAGCAGTGAGGAGGTGACAGGTTTTGGCTACACCTTC
d_call: -; v_call: TRBV6-5; clone_size: many; j_call: TRBJ1-1; cdr3_aa: CASSYSWGTEAFF; cdr3_nt: TGTGCCAGCAGTTACTCGTGGGGGACTGAAGCTTTCTTT